A single sample gave rise to the 8 T cell receptor beta chains below, sequenced in a study of T cells in Graves' hyperthyroidism and ophthalmopathy. TCR beta CDR3 regions were amplified from RNA. The HTBI primer set was used in a first-round RT-PCR of the TCR CDR3. TCRdb reprocessed the multiplex PCR reads via MiXCR and lists one record per CDR3 protein. This table has under 350,000 distinct CDR3 sequences, roughly 18% appearing once. The sequenced sample consisted of blood. The receptors stem from a woman aged 45-65 years with Graves' hyperthyroidism.

In this sample, this clonotype turned up many times. This sequence joins TRBV20-1 and TRBJ2-5, with D perhaps TRBD2 (5 bases). This CDR3 has 14 residues. Germline CDR1 is DFQATT and CDR2 is SNEGSKA (reference sequence). V lost 0 bases and J 5 bases, leaving 13 bases between the germline ends. Here the CDR3 reads CSAREDSSLETQYF. DNA for the CDR3: TGCAGTGCTAGAGAGGACTCGTCTCTGGAGACCCAGTACTTC.

This clonotype came up many times. The V and J genes are TRBV18 and TRBJ2-7; D possibly corresponds to TRBD1 (6 bases). Germline values: CDR1 KGHSH, CDR2 LQKENI. This CDR3 has 12 amino acids. Trimming took off 3 bases at V and 6 bases at J, with 9 bases between the two ends. The CDR3 DNA reads as TGTGCCAGCTCACCGACAGGTGGCGAGCAGTACTTC. Protein: CASSPTGGEQYF.

This clonotype has only a few counts. The chain combines TRBV18 with TRBJ2-7, with TRBD2 as a possible D gene (6 bases). Looked up from germline, CDR1 is KGHSH and CDR2 is LQKENI. The CDR3 loop spans 14 amino acids. V gave up 6 bases and J gave up 6 bases, with 18 bases separating them. CDR3 loop: CASSAAPGVGEQYV. CDR3 nucleotides: TGTGCCAGCTCCGCTGCCCCGGGGGTGGGCGAGCAGTACGTC.

In its sample, this clonotype was seen many times. This sequence joins TRBV2 and TRBJ2-2; D is uncertain. Germline assignment: CDR1 SNHLY and CDR2 FYNNEI. The CDR3 loop spans 15 amino acids. The germline V and J ends were trimmed by 3 bases and 3 bases, with 11 bases remaining between them. The CDR3 DNA is TGTGCCAGCAGTGACGTGGGCCTCGACACCGGGGAGCTGTTTTTT. Its translation is CASSDVGLDTGELFF. The whole variable domain, filled in from reference TRBV2 and TRBJ2-2, reads EPEVTQTPSHQVTQMGQEVILRCVPISNHLYFYWYRQILGQKVEFLVSFYNNEISEKSEIFDDQFSVERPDGSNFTLKIRSTKLEDSAMYFCASSDVGLDTGELFFGEGSRLTVL.

This clonotype was counted at least ten times. This chain uses TRBV12-3 or TRBV12-4 with TRBJ1-6; D is ambiguous. V was pared by 5 bases and J by 14 bases, with 19 bases between. The length of the CDR3 is 14 residues. The CDR3 DNA follows: TGTGCCAGCAGTCCACGGACTGAAAGCCTCGCCCTCCACTTT. Translating gives CASSPRTESLALHF.

In this sample, this clonotype turned up a few times. The chain combines TRBV20-1 with TRBJ1-4; the D is unclear. This CDR3 comprises 14 residues. Germline assignment: CDR1 DFQATT and CDR2 SNEGSKA (reference sequence). Trimming shortened V by 5 bases and J by 0 bases, and 10 bases separated the two germline ends. DNA for the CDR3: TGCAGTGCTCTACGGGTTGCAACTAATGAAAAACTGTTTTTT. Its protein is CSALRVATNEKLFF.

This clonotype has a handful of counts. This chain uses TRBV27 with TRBJ2-7, with 10 nucleotides matching TRBD1. The CDR3 is 16 amino acids. The germline gives CDR1 MNHEY, CDR2 SMNVEV (reference sequence). With V trimmed by 2 bases and J by 2 bases, 6 bases remained unmatched. In nucleotides, the CDR3 is TGTGCCAGCAGTTTAAATCCGGGACAGGGGACCTACGAGCAGTACGTC. Protein: CASSLNPGQGTYEQYV.

The DNA for the CDR3 is TGTGCCAGCAGTGACGGGACTAGCGGGAGTCGGACTGAGCAGTTCTTC. This translates into CASSDGTSGSRTEQFF. The chain joins TRBV6-2 or TRBV6-3 to TRBJ2-1; TRBD2 agrees at 14 bases. Trimming took 5 bases from V and 9 from J; bases not matched to a gene: 9. This CDR3 has 16 amino acids. The germline gives CDR1 MNHEY, CDR2 SVGEGT.